This TCR beta chain was captured in a study of CD8+CD57+ T cells in acquired aplastic anemia. Whole-study context: On average, sorted CD4+ and CD8+ cells gave 3 to 4 ug of DNA.

It was genomic DNA that served as the template for profiling TCR beta VDJ and CDR3. TCRdb fed the reads into MiXCR, producing one record per CDR3 protein. Seen here are around 200,000 distinct CDR3 sequences, around 49% observed once, and the top ten hold nearly 20%. The authors sequenced patients whose flow cytometry had shown CD8+CD57+ cell expansion. None of the patients had been given any therapy when their blood was sampled. Germline-derived CDR1 and CDR2 are KGHDR and SFDVKD. The CDR3 has 14 residues. V dropped 9 bases and J dropped 6; count of bases not matched to a gene: 8. Source material: sorted CD4+, CD8+, or CD8+CD57+ T cells (not recorded which) from PBMCs. This sequence originates from a human donor with aplastic anemia. The V gene is TRBV24-1, the J gene TRBJ2-3, with 10 bases matching TRBD2. CDR3 residues: CATGSGGASDTQYF. The CDR3 DNA follows: TGTGCCACCGGGAGCGGGGGGGCCTCGGATACGCAGTATTTT.